These 20 T cell receptor beta chains share one sample of origin, sequenced in a study of blood T cell repertoires in COVID-19. Libraries were prepared by immunoSEQ multiplex PCR; TCRdb keeps only in-frame clonotypes and omits some of them. The sample has 200,000 to 250,000 clones; about 83% are singletons. The sequenced sample was peripheral blood. The receptors were sampled from a woman aged 30 to 39 with COVID-19, enrolled during active disease.

The J gene is TRBJ2-7, the V gene TRBV23-1; 11 bases align to TRBD1. TRBV23-1 is an ORF for which the function is uncertain. V dropped 5 bases and J dropped 4; count of bases not matched to a gene: 4. The CDR3 is made up of 14 amino acids. The chain's CDR3 is CASSKDRGRYEQYF. The CDR3 DNA reads as TGCGCCAGCAGTAAGGACAGGGGGCGGTACGAGCAGTACTTC.

The chain has TRBV7-9 and TRBJ2-7; 11 bases match TRBD2. The CDR3 is 15 amino acids. CDR1 is SEHNR, CDR2 FQNEAQ, per germline (reference sequence). After removal of 4 bases from V and 0 bases from J, the junction contained 2 bases not matched to a gene. DNA for the CDR3: TGTGCCAGCAGCTCTAGCGGGGGGAGCTCCTACGAGCAGTACTTC. This codes for CASSSSGGSSYEQYF.

This chain joins TRBV27 and TRBJ1-4; no firm D call. Germline values: CDR1 MNHEY, CDR2 SMNVEV (reference sequence). Between the trimmed V and J ends, which lost 5 bases and 4 bases, there was a span of 14 bases. The CDR3 is 15 residues long. This CDR3 reads CASSTVLAYNEKLFF. For the CDR3, the DNA is TGTGCCAGCAGTACCGTTTTAGCCTATAATGAAAAACTGTTTTTT.

The CDR3 DNA follows: TGTGCCAGCAGCTTACTAGCGGGGGGTTATGACAGACAGTTCTTC. Protein sequence: CASSLLAGGYDRQFF. V usage is TRBV7-7 and J usage is TRBJ2-1, with 11 bases fitting TRBD2. The germline V gene has CDR1 SSHAT and CDR2 FNYEAQ (reference sequence). V was pared by 2 bases and J by 13 bases, with 10 bases of the junction left unmatched. The CDR3 contains 15 residues.

In this sample, this clone turned up once. Other DNA sequences in the sample encode the same CDR3. This chain links TRBV7-9 with TRBJ2-5; D may be TRBD1 (5 bases). There are 13 residues in the CDR3. Germline-derived CDR1 and CDR2 are SEHNR and FQNEAQ (reference sequence). V lost 0 bases to trimming and J lost 5 bases, with 7 bases between them. CDR3 loop: CASSLAGVETQYF. The CDR3 DNA reads TGTGCCAGCAGCTTAGCAGGGGTCGAGACCCAGTACTTC.

Remarks on this clone: Other nucleotide sequences in the sample specify the same CDR3. The J gene is TRBJ1-2, the V gene TRBV28; no clear D gene. In germline, CDR1 is MDHEN, CDR2 SYDVKM. The CDR3 has 10 residues. Trimming stripped 6 bases from V and 4 bases from J, with 3 bases between. In nucleotides, the CDR3 is TGTGCCAGCAGCTCCTATGGCTACACCTTC. Translation: CASSSYGYTF.

This clone appeared once. The chain couples TRBV19 to TRBJ2-1, with 15 bases identical to TRBD2. CDR1 and CDR2 (germline): LNHDA, SQIVND (reference sequence). The V segment lost 4 bases and the J segment 1 base; nucleotides outside the gene matches: 8. The CDR3 spans 19 residues. CDR3 in amino acids: CASSNFGLAGGWSYNEQFF. The CDR3 region has the DNA TGTGCCAGTAGTAACTTTGGACTAGCGGGGGGGTGGTCCTACAATGAGCAGTTCTTC.

V and J are TRBV18 and TRBJ1-2; 7 bases align to TRBD1. Germline lookup yields CDR1 KGHSH and CDR2 LQKENI. With 2 bases clipped from V and 6 bases from J, the junction kept 3 bases outside the gene matches. The CDR3 is 13 amino acids. The CDR3 sequence: CASSPETGNGYTF. In DNA form, the CDR3 reads TGTGCCAGCTCACCAGAGACAGGGAATGGCTACACCTTC. The entire variable domain, with the rest obtained from reference TRBV18 and TRBJ1-2, is as follows: NAGVMQNPRHLVRRRGQEARLRCSPMKGHSHVYWYRQLPEEGLKFMVYLQKENIIDESGMPKERFSAEFPKEGPSILRIQQVVRGDSAAYFCASSPETGNGYTFGSGTRLTVV.

The chain couples TRBV29-1 to TRBJ2-3; TRBD2 matches at 11 bases. Germline CDR1 reads SQVTM; CDR2 reads ANQGSEA. This CDR3 spans 14 amino acids. V dropped 3 bases and J dropped 8; count of bases not matched to a gene: 7. CDR3 loop: CSVEKLAGEGTQYF. CDR3 in DNA: TGCAGCGTTGAGAAACTAGCGGGAGAGGGTACGCAGTATTTT.

The CDR3 DNA reads as TGCAGCGTTGAAGACGGTGCGGATGAAAAACTGTTTTTT. Amino acids: CSVEDGADEKLFF. This chain uses TRBV29-1 with TRBJ1-4; D is unresolved. Germline assignment: CDR1 SQVTM and CDR2 ANQGSEA. The CDR3 is made up of 13 amino acids. V was clipped by 0 bases and J by 6 bases, with 8 bases between them.

The rearrangement uses TRBV7-9 and TRBJ2-7, with no clear D. The CDR3 length is 14 residues. CDR1 and CDR2 from the germline V gene are SEHNR and FQNEAQ (reference sequence). Trimming cost V 0 bases and J 0 bases, with 6 bases left between them. The DNA of the CDR3 is TGTGCCAGCAGCTTAGCCAGCGACTCCTACGAGCAGTACTTC. This translates into CASSLASDSYEQYF.

The chain employs TRBV15 and TRBJ2-2, with D possibly being TRBD1 (6 bases). CDR1 and CDR2 from the germline V gene are LNHNV and YYDKDF (reference sequence). The CDR3 length is 14 residues. Between the trimmed V and J ends, which lost 3 bases and 7 bases, there was a span of 12 bases. CDR3 nucleotide sequence: TGTGCCACCAGCAGCAACAGGGATTACGGGGAGCTGTTTTTT. Its translation is CATSSNRDYGELFF.

The gene calls are TRBV5-5 and TRBJ2-5; D is unclear. The V end lost 2 bases, the J end lost 1 base, and 6 bases lay between the germline ends. The germline V gene encodes CDR1 SGHKS and CDR2 YYEKEE (reference sequence). This CDR3 spans 13 amino acids. The CDR3 nucleotides are TGTGCCAGCAGCTTTGCACTCCAAGAGACCCAGTACTTC. Its protein is CASSFALQETQYF.

The CDR3 here is CATSSGLAGLVGTGELFF. CDR3 DNA: TGTGCCACCAGCAGTGGGCTAGCGGGGCTTGTCGGCACCGGGGAGCTGTTTTTT. This chain links TRBV15 with TRBJ2-2; 9 nucleotides agree with TRBD2. The CDR3 runs 18 residues. Unmatched junction bases numbered 12, after V lost 3 bases and J lost 4 bases. Germline V gene data show CDR1 as LNHNV and CDR2 as YYDKDF (reference sequence).

V gene TRBV13 combines with J gene TRBJ2-7; TRBD2 aligns across 12 bases. V shed 6 bases, J shed 0 bases, and the junction held 9 bases outside the gene matches. The germline V gene encodes CDR1 PRHDT and CDR2 FYEKMQ (reference sequence). This CDR3 is 17 amino acids long. This CDR3 reads CASSSGTSGSYSYEQYF. In DNA, the CDR3 is TGTGCCAGCAGTTCAGGGACTAGCGGGTCCTACTCCTACGAGCAGTACTTC.

This chain links TRBV7-9 with TRBJ1-1; D gene unclear. Trimming stripped 0 bases from V and 3 bases from J, with 8 bases between. CDR3 length: 14 amino acids. Germline-derived CDR1 and CDR2 are SEHNR and FQNEAQ (reference sequence). For the CDR3, the DNA is TGTGCCAGCAGCTTAGCGCTTCTAGACACTGAAGCTTTCTTT. This sequence encodes CASSLALLDTEAFF.

This chain uses TRBV6-2 or TRBV6-3 with TRBJ2-3, with D possibly being TRBD2 (6 bases). Trimming removed 2 bases from V and 0 bases from J, with 9 bases in between. In germline, CDR1 is MNHEY, CDR2 SVGEGT. The CDR3 extends over 15 amino acids. Here the CDR3 reads CASSYPGTSTDTQYF. In nucleotides, the CDR3 is TGTGCCAGCAGTTACCCAGGGACTAGCACAGATACGCAGTATTTT.

The J gene is TRBJ1-1, the V gene TRBV28, with a weak D call TRBD1 (5 bases). V gave up 5 bases and J gave up 3 bases, with 16 bases separating them. Per the germline V gene, CDR1 is MDHEN and CDR2 is SYDVKM. This CDR3 is built from 15 residues. CDR3 in amino acids: CASSTRGWGDTEAFF. The CDR3, as DNA: TGTGCCAGCAGTACTCGCGGGTGGGGGGACACTGAAGCTTTCTTT. The full variable domain, its missing parts supplied by reference TRBV28 and TRBJ1-1, is DVKVTQSSRYLVKRTGEKVFLECVQDMDHENMFWYRQDPGLGLRLIYFSYDVKMKEKGDIPEGYSVSREKKERFSLILESASTNQTSMYLCASSTRGWGDTEAFFGQGTRLTVV.

V is TRBV25-1 and J is TRBJ2-3; TRBD1 matches at 7 bases. Germline assignment: CDR1 MGHDK and CDR2 SYGVNS. CDR3 length: 14 residues. V was clipped by 6 bases and J by 0 bases; unmatched bases: 3. The CDR3 bases are TGTGCCAGCAGCCCGGGACAGAGCACAGATACGCAGTATTTT. Translating it yields CASSPGQSTDTQYF. Supplemented by reference TRBV25-1 and TRBJ2-3, the full variable domain reads EADIYQTPRYLVIGTGKKITLECSQTMGHDKMYWYQQDPGMELHLIHYSYGVNSTEKGDLSSESTVSRIRTEHFPLTLESARPSHTSQYLCASSPGQSTDTQYFGPGTRLTVL.

The CDR3 DNA reads TGTGCCAGCAGTGCTGGACAGGGGGATCTCTACGAGCAGTACTTC. It encodes CASSAGQGDLYEQYF. The rearrangement links TRBV7-6 to TRBJ2-7; 10 nucleotides align to TRBD1. The CDR3 has 15 amino acids. Germline V gene data show CDR1 as SGHVS and CDR2 as FNYEAQ. With V trimmed by 6 bases and J by 3 bases, 8 bases remained unmatched.